This T cell receptor (beta chain) was captured by sequencing in a study of Graves' ophthalmopathy and Graves' hyperthyroidism. Study-wide findings and caveats: Most clonotypes expanded in thyroid above 0.001 frequency were present in blood too. A 13-signature model separated ophthalmopathy from stable hyperthyroidism, reaching around 89% sensitivity and roughly 82% specificity cross-validated.

PBMCs had their origin in fresh peripheral blood (more than 9.5 ml). The authors amplified TCR beta CDR3 regions from RNA transcripts. An initial RT-PCR round employing HTBI primers preceded a second-round multiplex PCR. TCRdb re-analysed the multiplex PCR reads in MiXCR, keeping a single row per CDR3 protein. The sample has 350,000 to 400,000 distinct CDR3 sequences; roughly 15% are singletons. The CDR3 runs 15 residues. V was pared by 5 bases and J by 5 bases, with 10 bases of the junction left unmatched. Germline CDR1 reads SGHTA; CDR2 reads FQGNSA. In this sample, this clonotype turned up many times. The antigen remains unidentified.

This chain links TRBV7-2 with TRBJ2-7, with TRBD1 matching over 9 bases. This clonotype was sampled from a young woman with stable Graves' hyperthyroidism. The specimen was peripheral blood. Here the CDR3 reads CASSRSTGGRNEQYF. The CDR3 DNA follows: TGTGCCAGCAGCCGATCCACAGGGGGCCGGAACGAGCAGTACTTC.